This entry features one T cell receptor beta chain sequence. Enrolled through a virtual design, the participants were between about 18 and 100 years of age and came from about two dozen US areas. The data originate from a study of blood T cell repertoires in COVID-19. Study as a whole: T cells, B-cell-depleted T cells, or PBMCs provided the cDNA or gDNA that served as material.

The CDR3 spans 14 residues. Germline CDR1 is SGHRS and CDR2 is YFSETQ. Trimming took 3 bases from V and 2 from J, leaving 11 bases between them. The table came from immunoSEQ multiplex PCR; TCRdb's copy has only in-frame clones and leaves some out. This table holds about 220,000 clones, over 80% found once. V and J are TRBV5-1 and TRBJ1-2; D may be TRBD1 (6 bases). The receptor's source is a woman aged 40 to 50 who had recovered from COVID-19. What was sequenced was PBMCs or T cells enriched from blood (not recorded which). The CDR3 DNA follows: TGCGCCAGCAGCTCAACAGGGTCCAACTATGGCTACACCTTC. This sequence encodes CASSSTGSNYGYTF.